Included here is one T cell receptor (beta chain) sequence, with context. What it recognizes is unknown. With constant-segment primers, 5'RACE yielded cDNA libraries of TCR alpha and TCR beta that carried sample barcodes and UMIs. TCRdb re-derived calls from the 5' RACE reads in MiXCR, one entry per CDR3 protein. Counted here are 40,000 to 45,000 distinct CDR3 sequences, more than 9% occurring once; the ten biggest clones make up approximately 10%. The sample is drawn from a study of T-cell memory formation after mild COVID-19. This CDR3 comprises 16 residues. V lost 3 bases and J lost 6, with 18 bases in between. Germline V gives CDR1 KGHSH, CDR2 LQKENI. Study-level results: In second-wave clones peaking day 37, SARS-CoV-2 specificity remained unconfirmed. CD4+ contracting clones lay mainly in CM and EM, CD8+ ones in EMRA.

The sequence was collected from an adult woman who had mild COVID-19 (a few samples of this study predate the infection). Cell type and time point are not known. The chain has TRBV18 and TRBJ2-1; D not resolved. The specimen sequenced was PBMCs or a T cell subset sorted from them (not recorded which). Written as DNA, the CDR3 is TGTGCCAGCTCACCCGAAGCTGGGAATTGGCTCAATGAGCAGTTCTTC. Its translation: CASSPEAGNWLNEQFF.